This T cell receptor beta chain was recovered during a study of T cell responses to AZD1222 COVID-19 vaccine. The study's findings and limits: Unmutated variant regions reportedly attract nearly half of all spike-specific TCRs. Dominant CD4 TCR responses targeted spike regions 160-218 and 743-854.

The CDR3 covers 14 residues. Trimming took 2 bases from V and 5 from J, leaving 12 bases between them. Germline V gene data show CDR1 as ENHRY and CDR2 as SYGVKD. In the case of this clone: Antigen specificity is unknown.

This table comes from immunoSEQ multiplex PCR, and its TCRdb copy is limited to in-frame clones, with some not included. The sample holds about 100,000 clones, about nine tenths seen once. V is TRBV10-3 and J is TRBJ1-1; no definite D call. The source of this sequence is an adult in good health. The sequencing here drew on peripheral blood, taken on day 0 of AZD1222 vaccination. The CDR3 spells CAISESRGGTEAFF. DNA for the CDR3: TGTGCCATCAGTGAGAGCCGGGGTGGGACTGAAGCTTTCTTT.